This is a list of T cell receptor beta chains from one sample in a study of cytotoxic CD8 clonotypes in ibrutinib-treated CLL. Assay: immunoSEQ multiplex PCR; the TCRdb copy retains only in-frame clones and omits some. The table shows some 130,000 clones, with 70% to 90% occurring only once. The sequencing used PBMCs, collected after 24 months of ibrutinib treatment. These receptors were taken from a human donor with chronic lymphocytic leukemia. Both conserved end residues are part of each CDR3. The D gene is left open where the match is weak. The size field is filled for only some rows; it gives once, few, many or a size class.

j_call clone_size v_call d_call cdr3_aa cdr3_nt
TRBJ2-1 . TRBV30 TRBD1 CAWKQGAGSYNEQFF TGTGCCTGGAAACAGGGGGCGGGCTCCTACAATGAGCAGTTCTTC
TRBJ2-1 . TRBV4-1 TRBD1 CASSQAGDRVNEQFF TGCGCCAGCAGCCAAGCTGGGGACAGGGTAAATGAGCAGTTCTTC
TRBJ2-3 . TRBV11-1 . CASSSIRRKDTQYF TGTGCCAGCAGCTCCATAAGAAGGAAAGATACGCAGTATTTT
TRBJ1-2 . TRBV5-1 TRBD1 CASSRRPGQGVIGYTF TGCGCCAGCAGCCGGAGACCGGGACAGGGGGTAATAGGCTACACCTTC
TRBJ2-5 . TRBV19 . CASSPVQGQGTTQYF TGTGCCAGTAGTCCCGTCCAGGGGCAGGGGACGACCCAGTACTTC
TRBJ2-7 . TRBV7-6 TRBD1 CASSLARGLLDEQYF TGTGCCAGCAGCTTAGCCAGGGGGCTGTTGGACGAGCAGTACTTC
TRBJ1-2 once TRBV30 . CAWTPHLIVNYGYTF TGTGCCTGGACTCCTCATCTCATCGTTAACTATGGCTACACCTTC
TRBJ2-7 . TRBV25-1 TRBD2 CASSEFQAGAGEQYF TGTGCCAGCAGTGAATTCCAAGCGGGAGCTGGCGAGCAGTACTTC
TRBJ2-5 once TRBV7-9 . CASSLGSQGPETQYF TGTGCCAGCAGCTTAGGAAGCCAGGGCCCTGAGACCCAGTACTTC
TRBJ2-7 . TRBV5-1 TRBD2 CASSLASSGGVQYF TGCGCCAGCAGCTTGGCGTCTAGCGGGGGGGTGCAGTACTTC
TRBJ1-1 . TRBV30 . CAWSLQGLTEAFF TGTGCCTGGAGTCTTCAGGGGCTAACTGAAGCTTTCTTT
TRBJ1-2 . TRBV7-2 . CASSSFNYGYTF TGTGCCAGCAGCTCATTTAACTATGGCTACACCTTC
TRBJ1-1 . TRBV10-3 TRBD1 CAISGERGQGHTEAFF TGTGCCATCAGTGGGGAAAGGGGACAGGGGCACACTGAAGCTTTCTTT